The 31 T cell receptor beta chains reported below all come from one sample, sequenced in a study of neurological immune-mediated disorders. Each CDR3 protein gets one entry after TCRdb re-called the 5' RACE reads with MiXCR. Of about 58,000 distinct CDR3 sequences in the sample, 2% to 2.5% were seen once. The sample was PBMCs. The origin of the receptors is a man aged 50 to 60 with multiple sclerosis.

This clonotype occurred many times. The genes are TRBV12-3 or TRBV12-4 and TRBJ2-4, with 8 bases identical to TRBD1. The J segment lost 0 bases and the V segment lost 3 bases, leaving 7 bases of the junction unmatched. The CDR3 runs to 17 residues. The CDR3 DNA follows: TGTGCCAGCAGTTTGTCCGGGACAGGACTAGCCAAAAACATTCAGTACTTC. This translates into CASSLSGTGLAKNIQYF.

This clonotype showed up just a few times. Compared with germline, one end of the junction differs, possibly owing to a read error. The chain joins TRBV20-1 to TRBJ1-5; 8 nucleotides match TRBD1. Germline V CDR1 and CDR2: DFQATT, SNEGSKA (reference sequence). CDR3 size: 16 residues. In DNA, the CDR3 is TGCAGTGCTAGAATCCCCGGACAGGGTGTCAATAAGACCCAGAATTTT. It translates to CSARIPGQGVNKTQNF.

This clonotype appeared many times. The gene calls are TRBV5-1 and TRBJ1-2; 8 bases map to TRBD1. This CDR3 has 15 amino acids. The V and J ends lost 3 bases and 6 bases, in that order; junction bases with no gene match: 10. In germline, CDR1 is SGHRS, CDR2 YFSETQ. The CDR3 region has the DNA TGCGCCAGCAGCTACCGTCCAGGGGGCGGAGATGGCTACACCTTC. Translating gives CASSYRPGGGDGYTF.

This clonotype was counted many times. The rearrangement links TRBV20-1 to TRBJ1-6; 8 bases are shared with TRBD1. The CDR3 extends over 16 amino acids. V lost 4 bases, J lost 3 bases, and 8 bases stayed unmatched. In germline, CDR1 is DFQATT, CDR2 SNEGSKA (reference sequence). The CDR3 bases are TGCAGTGCTACCGAAACCGGGACAGGCTATAATTCACCCCTCCACTTT. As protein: CSATETGTGYNSPLHF.

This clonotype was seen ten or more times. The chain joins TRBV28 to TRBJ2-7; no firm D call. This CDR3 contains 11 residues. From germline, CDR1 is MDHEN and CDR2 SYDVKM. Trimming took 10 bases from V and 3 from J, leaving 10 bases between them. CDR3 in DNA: TGTGCCACCTCTCTGGGCTACGAGCAGTACTTC. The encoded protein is CATSLGYEQYF.

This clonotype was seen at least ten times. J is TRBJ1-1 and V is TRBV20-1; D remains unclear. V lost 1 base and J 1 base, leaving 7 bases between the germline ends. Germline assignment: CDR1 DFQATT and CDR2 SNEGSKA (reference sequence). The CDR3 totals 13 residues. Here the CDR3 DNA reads TGCAGTGCTAGAGTGAAAAGGAACACTGAAGCTTTCTTT. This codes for CSARVKRNTEAFF.

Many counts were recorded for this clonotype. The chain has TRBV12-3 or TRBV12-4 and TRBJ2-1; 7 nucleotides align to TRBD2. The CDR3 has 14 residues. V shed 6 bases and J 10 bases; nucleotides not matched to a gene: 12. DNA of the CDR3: TGTGCCAGCAGAGTGGGACTACCCGGGGGGGAGCAGTTCTTC. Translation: CASRVGLPGGEQFF.

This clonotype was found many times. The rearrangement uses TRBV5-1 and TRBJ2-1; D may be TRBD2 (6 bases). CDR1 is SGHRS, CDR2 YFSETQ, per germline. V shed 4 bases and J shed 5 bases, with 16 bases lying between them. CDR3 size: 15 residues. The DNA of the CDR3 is TGCGCCAGCAGCCCGGAGGTGGGGGGAGACAATGAGCAGTTCTTC. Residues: CASSPEVGGDNEQFF.

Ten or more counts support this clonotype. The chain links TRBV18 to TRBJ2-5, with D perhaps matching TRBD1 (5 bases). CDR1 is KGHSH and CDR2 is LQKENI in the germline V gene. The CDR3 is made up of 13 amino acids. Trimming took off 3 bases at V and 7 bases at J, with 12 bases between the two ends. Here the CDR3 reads CASSPDNRGTQYF. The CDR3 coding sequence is TGTGCCAGCTCACCGGACAACAGAGGGACCCAGTACTTC.

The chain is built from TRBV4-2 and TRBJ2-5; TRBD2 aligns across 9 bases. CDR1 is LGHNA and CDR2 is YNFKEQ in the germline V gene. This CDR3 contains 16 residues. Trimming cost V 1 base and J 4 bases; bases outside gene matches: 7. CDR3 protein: CASSQAAGGGAETQYF. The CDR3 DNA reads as TGTGCCAGCAGCCAAGCGGCTGGCGGGGGGGCAGAGACCCAGTACTTC.

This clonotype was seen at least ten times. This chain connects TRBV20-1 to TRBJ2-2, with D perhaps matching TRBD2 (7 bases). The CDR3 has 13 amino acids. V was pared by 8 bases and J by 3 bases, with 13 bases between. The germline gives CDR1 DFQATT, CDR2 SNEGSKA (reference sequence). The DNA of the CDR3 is TGCAGTTCAGGGCGGGGGCACACCGGGGAGCTGTTTTTT. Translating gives CSSGRGHTGELFF.

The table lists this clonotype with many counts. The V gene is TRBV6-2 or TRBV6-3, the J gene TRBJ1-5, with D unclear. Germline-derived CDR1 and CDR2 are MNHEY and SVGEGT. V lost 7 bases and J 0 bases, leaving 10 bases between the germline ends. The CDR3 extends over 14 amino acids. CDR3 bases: TGTGCCAGCACTCCGTCTTTTAGCAATCAGCCCCAGCATTTT. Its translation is CASTPSFSNQPQHF.

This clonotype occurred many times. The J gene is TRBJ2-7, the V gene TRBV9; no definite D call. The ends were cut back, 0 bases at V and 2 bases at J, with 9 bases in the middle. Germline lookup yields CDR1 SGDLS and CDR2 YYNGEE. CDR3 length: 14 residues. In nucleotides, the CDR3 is TGTGCCAGCAGCGTAGGGGCAGGAGCCTACGAGCAGTACTTC. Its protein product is CASSVGAGAYEQYF.

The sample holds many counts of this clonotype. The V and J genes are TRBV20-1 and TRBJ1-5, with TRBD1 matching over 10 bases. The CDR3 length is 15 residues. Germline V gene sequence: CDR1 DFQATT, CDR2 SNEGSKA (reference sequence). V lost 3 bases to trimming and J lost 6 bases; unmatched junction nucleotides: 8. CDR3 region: CSASSRDRGSQPQHF. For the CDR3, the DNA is TGCAGTGCTAGCAGCCGGGACAGGGGCAGTCAGCCCCAGCATTTT.

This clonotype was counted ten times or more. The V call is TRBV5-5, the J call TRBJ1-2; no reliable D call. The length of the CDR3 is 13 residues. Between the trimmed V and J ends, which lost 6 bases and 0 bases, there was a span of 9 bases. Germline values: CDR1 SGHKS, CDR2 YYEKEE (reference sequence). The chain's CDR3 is CASTLGTNYGYTF. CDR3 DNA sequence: TGTGCCAGCACCTTAGGCACTAACTATGGCTACACCTTC.

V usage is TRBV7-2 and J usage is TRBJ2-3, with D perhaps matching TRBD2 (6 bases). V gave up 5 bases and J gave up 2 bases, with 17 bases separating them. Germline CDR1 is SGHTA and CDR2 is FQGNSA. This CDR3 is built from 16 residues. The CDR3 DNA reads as TGTGCCAGCAGCCCCCCCGGGGGTCGAAACACAGATACGCAGTATTTT. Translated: CASSPPGGRNTDTQYF. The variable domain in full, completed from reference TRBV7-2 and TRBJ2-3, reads GAGVSQSPSNKVTEKGKDVELRCDPISGHTALYWYRQSLGQGLEFLIYFQGNSAPDKSGLPSDRFSAERTGGSVSTLTIQRTQQEDSAVYLCASSPPGGRNTDTQYFGPGTRLTVL.

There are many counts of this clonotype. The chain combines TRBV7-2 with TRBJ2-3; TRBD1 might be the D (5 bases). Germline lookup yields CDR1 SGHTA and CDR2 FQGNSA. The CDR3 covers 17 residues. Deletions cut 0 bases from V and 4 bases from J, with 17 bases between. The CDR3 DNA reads TGTGCCAGCAGCTTAGCCCCAGGGATAGATGGGGCAGATACGCAGTATTTT. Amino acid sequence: CASSLAPGIDGADTQYF.

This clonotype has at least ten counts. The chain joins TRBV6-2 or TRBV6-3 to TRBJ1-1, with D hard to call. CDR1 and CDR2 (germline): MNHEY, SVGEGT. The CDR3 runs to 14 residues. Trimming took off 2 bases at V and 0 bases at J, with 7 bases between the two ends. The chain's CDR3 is CASSYGQLNTEAFF. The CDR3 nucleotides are TGTGCCAGCAGTTACGGGCAGTTGAACACTGAAGCTTTCTTT.

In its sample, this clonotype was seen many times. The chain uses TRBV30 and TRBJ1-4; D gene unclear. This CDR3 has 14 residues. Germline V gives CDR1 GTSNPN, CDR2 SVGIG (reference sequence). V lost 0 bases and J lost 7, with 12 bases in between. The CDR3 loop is CAWSVLGPGEKLFF. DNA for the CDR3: TGTGCCTGGAGTGTACTTGGACCTGGTGAAAAACTGTTTTTT.

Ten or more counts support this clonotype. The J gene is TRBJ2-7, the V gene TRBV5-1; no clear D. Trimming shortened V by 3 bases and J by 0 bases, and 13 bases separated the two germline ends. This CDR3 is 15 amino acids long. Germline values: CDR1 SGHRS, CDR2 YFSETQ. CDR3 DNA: TGCGCCAGCAGCTCCGATGGCGGATCCTCCTACGAGCAGTACTTC. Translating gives CASSSDGGSSYEQYF.

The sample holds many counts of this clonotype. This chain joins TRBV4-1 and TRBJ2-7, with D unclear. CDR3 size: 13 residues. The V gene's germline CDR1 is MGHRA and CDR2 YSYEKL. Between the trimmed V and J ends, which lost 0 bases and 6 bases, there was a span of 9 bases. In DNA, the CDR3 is TGCGCCAGCAGCCAAGATCCACCTGGCGAGCAGTACTTC. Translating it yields CASSQDPPGEQYF.

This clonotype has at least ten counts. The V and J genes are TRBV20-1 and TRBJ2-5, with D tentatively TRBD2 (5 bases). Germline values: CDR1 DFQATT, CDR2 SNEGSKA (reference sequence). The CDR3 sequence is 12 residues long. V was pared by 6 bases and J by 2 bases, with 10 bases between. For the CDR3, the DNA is TGCAGTGCCACAGCGGTGCAAGAGACCCAGTACTTC. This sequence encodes CSATAVQETQYF.

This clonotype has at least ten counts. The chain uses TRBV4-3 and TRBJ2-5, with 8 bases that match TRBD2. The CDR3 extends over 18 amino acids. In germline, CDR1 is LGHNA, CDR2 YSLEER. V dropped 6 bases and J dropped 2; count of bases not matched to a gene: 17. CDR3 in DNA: TGCGCCAGCAGTCCCCATTATTCGCCGGGACTAGGGCAAGAGACCCAGTACTTC. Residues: CASSPHYSPGLGQETQYF.

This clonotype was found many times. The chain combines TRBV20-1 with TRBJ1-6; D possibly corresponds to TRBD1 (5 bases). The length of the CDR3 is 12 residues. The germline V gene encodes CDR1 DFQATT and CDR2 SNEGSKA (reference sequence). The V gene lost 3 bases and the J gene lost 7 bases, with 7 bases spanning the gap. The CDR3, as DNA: TGCAGTGCTAGCCAGGGAAATTCACCCCTCCACTTT. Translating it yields CSASQGNSPLHF.

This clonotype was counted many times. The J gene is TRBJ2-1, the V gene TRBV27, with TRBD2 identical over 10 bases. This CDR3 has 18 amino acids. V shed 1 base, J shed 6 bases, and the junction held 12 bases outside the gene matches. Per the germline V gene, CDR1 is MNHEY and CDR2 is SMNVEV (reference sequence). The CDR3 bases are TGTGCCAGCAGTTTATTTGGGGTAGCGGGGGGTTCGTTCAATGAGCAGTTCTTC. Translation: CASSLFGVAGGSFNEQFF.

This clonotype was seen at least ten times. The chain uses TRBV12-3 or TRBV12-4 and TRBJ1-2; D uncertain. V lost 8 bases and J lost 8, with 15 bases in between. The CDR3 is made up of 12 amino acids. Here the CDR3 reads CASSTQALGYTF. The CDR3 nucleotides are TGTGCCAGCTCCACCCAGGCTCTCGGCTACACCTTC.

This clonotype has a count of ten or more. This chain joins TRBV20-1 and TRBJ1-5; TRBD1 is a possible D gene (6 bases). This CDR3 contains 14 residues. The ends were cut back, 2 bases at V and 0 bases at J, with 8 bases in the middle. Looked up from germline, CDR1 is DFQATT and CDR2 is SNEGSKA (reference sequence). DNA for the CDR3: TGCAGTGCTAGACTGACAGGTAGCAATCAGCCCCAGCATTTT. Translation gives CSARLTGSNQPQHF.

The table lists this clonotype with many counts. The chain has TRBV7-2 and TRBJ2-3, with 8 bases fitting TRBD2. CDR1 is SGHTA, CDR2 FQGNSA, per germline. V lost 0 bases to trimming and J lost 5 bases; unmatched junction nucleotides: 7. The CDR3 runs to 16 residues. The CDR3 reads CASSLAGTRRGDTQYF. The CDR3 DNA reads TGTGCCAGCAGCTTAGCGGGGACTAGGCGGGGAGATACGCAGTATTTT.

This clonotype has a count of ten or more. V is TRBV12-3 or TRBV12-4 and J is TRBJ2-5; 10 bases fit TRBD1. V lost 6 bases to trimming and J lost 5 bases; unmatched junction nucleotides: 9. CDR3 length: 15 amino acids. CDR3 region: CASSPSGQGMETQYF. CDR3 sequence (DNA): TGTGCCAGCAGCCCCTCGGGACAGGGGATGGAGACCCAGTACTTC.

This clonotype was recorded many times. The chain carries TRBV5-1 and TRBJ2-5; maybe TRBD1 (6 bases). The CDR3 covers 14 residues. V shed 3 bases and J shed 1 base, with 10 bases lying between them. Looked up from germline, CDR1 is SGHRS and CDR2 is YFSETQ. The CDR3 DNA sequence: TGCGCCAGCAGCTGGGGGACAAGCCAAGAGACCCAGTACTTC. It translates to CASSWGTSQETQYF.

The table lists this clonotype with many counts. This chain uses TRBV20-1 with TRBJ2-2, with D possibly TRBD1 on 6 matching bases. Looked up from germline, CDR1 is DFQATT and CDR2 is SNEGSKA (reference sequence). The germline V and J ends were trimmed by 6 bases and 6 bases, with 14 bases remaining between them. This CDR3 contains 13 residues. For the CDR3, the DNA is TGCAGTGCCAGGGGACACCTCCCCGGGGAGCTGTTTTTT. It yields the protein CSARGHLPGELFF.